One and the same sample provided the 4 T cell receptor beta chains below, sequenced in a study of blood T cells in healthy people across ages. Sample-barcoded 5' priming and a J-beta primer mix drove a second PCR of 7 to 11 cycles. A single record per CDR3 protein comes from TCRdb applying MiXCR to the 5' RACE reads. The profile shows over 1,300,000 distinct CDR3 sequences, 59% of them singletons. The sequenced material came from blood. These receptors all stem from a man aged 18 to 30 in good health.

About this clonotype: At one boundary the junction diverges from the germline segment, which might be a read error. The chain is built from TRBV6-1 and TRBJ1-2, with 7 bases that match TRBD1. Germline values: CDR1 MNHNS, CDR2 SASEGT. CDR3 length: 15 amino acids. As DNA, the CDR3 is TGTGCCAGCAGTGCCGCCACAGGGGTCGGCTATGGTTACACCTTC. Encoded protein: CASSAATGVGYGYTF.

This clonotype was counted only a few times. The rearrangement links TRBV20-1 to TRBJ1-1, with D unclear. Germline V lookup: CDR1 DFQATT, CDR2 SNEGSKA (reference sequence). The CDR3 is made up of 14 amino acids. V was shortened by 3 bases and J by 5 bases, with 16 bases between the two germline ends. The DNA of the CDR3 is TGCAGTGCTAGCGTGGGGAGTCCCGGGACTGAAGCTTTCTTT. Amino acids: CSASVGSPGTEAFF.

The chain couples TRBV12-3 or TRBV12-4 to TRBJ2-5; 7 bases map to TRBD2. The V segment lost 5 bases and the J segment 5 bases; nucleotides outside the gene matches: 11. CDR3 length: 15 residues. The CDR3 protein is CASSQIGGGRETQYF. The CDR3 DNA sequence: TGTGCCAGCAGTCAGATCGGCGGGGGTAGGGAGACCCAGTACTTC.

This clonotype has just one count. The chain carries TRBV6-6 and TRBJ2-1, with D perhaps matching TRBD2 (5 bases). Trimming removed 2 bases at V and 4 bases at J, with 6 bases between. The CDR3 length is 13 residues. CDR1 and CDR2 from the germline V gene are MNHNY and SVGAGI (reference sequence). CDR3 nucleotide sequence: TGTGCCAGCAGTTACGCGGGTTACAATGAGCAGTTCTTC. Amino acids: CASSYAGYNEQFF.